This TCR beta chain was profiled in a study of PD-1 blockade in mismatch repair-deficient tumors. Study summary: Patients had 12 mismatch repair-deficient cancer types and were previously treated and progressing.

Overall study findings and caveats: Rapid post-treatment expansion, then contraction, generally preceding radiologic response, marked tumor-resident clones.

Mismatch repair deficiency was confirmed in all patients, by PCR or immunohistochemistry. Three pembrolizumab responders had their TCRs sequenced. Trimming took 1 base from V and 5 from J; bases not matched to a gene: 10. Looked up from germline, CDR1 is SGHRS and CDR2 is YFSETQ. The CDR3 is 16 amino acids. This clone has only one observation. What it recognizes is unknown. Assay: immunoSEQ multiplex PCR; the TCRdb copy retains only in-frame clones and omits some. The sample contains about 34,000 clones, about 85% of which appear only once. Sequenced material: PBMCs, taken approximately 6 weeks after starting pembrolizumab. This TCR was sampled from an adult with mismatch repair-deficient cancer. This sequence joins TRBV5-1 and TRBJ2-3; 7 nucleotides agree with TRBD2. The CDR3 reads CASSLRGGSGVDTQYF. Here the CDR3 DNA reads TGCGCCAGCAGCTTGCGTGGCGGGAGCGGAGTAGATACGCAGTATTTT.